The 21 T cell receptor beta chains presented below share a single source sample, sequenced in a study of blood T cells in healthy people across ages. It was with a sample-barcoded 5' primer and a J-beta primer mix that a second PCR of about 6 to 12 cycles was run. MiXCR, applied by TCRdb to the 5' RACE reads, yields one record per CDR3 protein. The repertoire holds about 1.4 million distinct CDR3 sequences, with 45% to 70% as singletons. The sequenced sample consisted of blood. The receptors shown here come from a man between 18 and 29 years old in good health.

The V call is TRBV13, the J call TRBJ2-3; TRBD1 matches 8 bases. After removal of 3 bases from V and 1 base from J, the junction contained 6 bases not matched to a gene. This CDR3 contains 16 residues. CDR1 is PRHDT and CDR2 is FYEKMQ in the germline V gene (reference sequence). This chain's CDR3 is CASSFGQGIGTDTQYF. The CDR3 DNA is TGTGCCAGCAGCTTCGGACAGGGCATCGGCACAGATACGCAGTATTTT.

This chain links TRBV5-1 with TRBJ2-7; perhaps TRBD2 as D (6 bases). This CDR3 contains 15 residues. Germline V lookup: CDR1 SGHRS, CDR2 YFSETQ. The V end lost 0 bases, the J end lost 3 bases, and 13 bases lay between the germline ends. The CDR3 nucleotides read TGCGCCAGCAGCTTGGAGGGACTCATCTACTACGAGCAGTACTTC. Encoded protein: CASSLEGLIYYEQYF.

The J gene is TRBJ1-1, the V gene TRBV2; TRBD1 matches at 7 bases. The CDR3 has 14 amino acids. V shed 6 bases and J 3 bases; nucleotides not matched to a gene: 7. Germline-derived CDR1 and CDR2 are SNHLY and FYNNEI. The CDR3 DNA reads as TGTGCCAGCAGCGTCAACAGGGGTGACACTGAAGCTTTCTTT. This sequence encodes CASSVNRGDTEAFF. The whole variable domain, filled in from reference TRBV2 and TRBJ1-1, reads EPEVTQTPSHQVTQMGQEVILRCVPISNHLYFYWYRQILGQKVEFLVSFYNNEISEKSEIFDDQFSVERPDGSNFTLKIRSTKLEDSAMYFCASSVNRGDTEAFFGQGTRLTVV.

The V and J genes are TRBV29-1 and TRBJ2-5; the D is unclear. CDR3 size: 14 residues. The V gene lost 4 bases and the J gene lost 2 bases, with 14 bases spanning the gap. Looked up from germline, CDR1 is SQVTM and CDR2 is ANQGSEA. CDR3 region: CSVVGRLSQETQYF. The CDR3 DNA reads TGCAGCGTTGTCGGCCGACTTTCACAAGAGACCCAGTACTTC.

This clonotype was counted a few times. This chain joins TRBV7-9 and TRBJ2-1; tentatively, D is TRBD1 (5 bases). Trimming took off 3 bases at V and 8 bases at J, with 11 bases between the two ends. The CDR3 consists of 13 residues. The V gene's germline CDR1 is SEHNR and CDR2 FQNEAQ (reference sequence). CDR3 region: CASSLSAGHEQFF. CDR3 nucleotide sequence: TGTGCCAGCAGCTTGTCTGCAGGGCATGAGCAGTTCTTC. The entire variable domain, with the rest obtained from reference TRBV7-9 and TRBJ2-1, is as follows: DTGVSQNPRHKITKRGQNVTFRCDPISEHNRLYWYRQTLGQGPEFLTYFQNEAQLEKSRLLSDRFSAERPKGSFSTLEIQRTEQGDSAMYLCASSLSAGHEQFFGPGTRLTVL.

This clonotype turned up a few times. V is TRBV20-1 and J is TRBJ2-7; D is uncertain. Trimming left V 7 bases short and J 2 bases short, with 15 bases between. The germline gives CDR1 DFQATT, CDR2 SNEGSKA (reference sequence). The CDR3 is 13 amino acids. The CDR3 loop reads CSVRPIAPYEQYF. CDR3 coding DNA: TGCAGTGTTCGTCCGATCGCCCCCTACGAGCAGTACTTC.

The chain recombines TRBV4-2 with TRBJ2-3; 7 positions agree with TRBD2. The germline V gene has CDR1 LGHNA and CDR2 YNFKEQ. CDR3 length equals 17 residues. J gave up 2 bases and V 0 bases, and 8 bases lay outside the gene matches. The CDR3, as DNA: TGTGCCAGCAGCCAAGAGGGTTATGGGGGGGACACAGATACGCAGTATTTT. It yields the protein CASSQEGYGGDTDTQYF.

The chain joins TRBV29-1 to TRBJ1-2; a weak D match, TRBD1 (5 bases). CDR1 is SQVTM and CDR2 is ANQGSEA in the germline V gene. The CDR3 covers 13 residues. The germline V and J ends were trimmed by 3 bases and 3 bases, with 11 bases remaining between them. DNA of the CDR3: TGCAGCGTTGAGGGGGAAGACGACTATGGCTACACCTTC. It specifies CSVEGEDDYGYTF. Looking up the rest from reference TRBV29-1 and TRBJ1-2 gives the full variable domain: SAVISQKPSRDICQRGTSLTIQCQVDSQVTMMFWYRQQPGQSLTLIATANQGSEATYESGFVIDKFPISRPNLTFSTLTVSNMSPEDSSIYLCSVEGEDDYGYTFGSGTRLTVV.

This sequence joins TRBV2 and TRBJ2-1; TRBD2 matches at 7 bases. The CDR3 is 16 amino acids. CDR1 and CDR2 (germline): SNHLY, FYNNEI. Losses at the gene ends were 7 bases for V and 0 bases for J; bases not matched to a gene: 9. The CDR3 DNA follows: TGTGCCAGCAAGGGGAAGCTAGCGGACTCCTACAATGAGCAGTTCTTC. Translation: CASKGKLADSYNEQFF.

This clonotype came up a few times. V usage is TRBV27 and J usage is TRBJ2-7; 9 positions agree with TRBD1. Germline values: CDR1 MNHEY, CDR2 SMNVEV (reference sequence). V shed 3 bases, J shed 5 bases, and the junction held 2 bases outside the gene matches. The CDR3 extends over 13 amino acids. CDR3 coding DNA: TGTGCCAGCAGTTTTCACAGGGGGCACGAGCAGTACTTC. This translates into CASSFHRGHEQYF.

This clonotype showed up just a few times. The V and J genes are TRBV6-1 and TRBJ2-5; 7 nucleotides line up with TRBD1. The J call is uncertain, as TRBJ2-7 better fits the DNA end. The CDR3 covers 15 residues. Germline V lookup: CDR1 MNHNS, CDR2 SASEGT. CDR3 coding DNA: TGTGCCAGCAGTAACCCCGGGACAGATTTCCACGAGCAGTACTTC. It is translated as CASSNPGTDFHEQYF.

The V call is TRBV5-1, the J call TRBJ2-7, with TRBD2 identical over 8 bases. CDR3 size: 16 residues. Germline CDR1 and CDR2: SGHRS and YFSETQ. V trimming: 0 bases; J trimming: 0 bases; junction bases outside the gene matches: 5. The CDR3 DNA follows: TGCGCCAGCAGCTTGGAGGGAGCGGGAGTCTCCTACGAGCAGTACTTC. The encoded protein is CASSLEGAGVSYEQYF.

The J gene is TRBJ2-7, the V gene TRBV6-1; D could derive from TRBD1 or TRBD2 (5 bases each). V lost 0 bases to trimming and J lost 3 bases, with 12 bases between them. The CDR3 has 15 residues. Germline-derived CDR1 and CDR2 are MNHNS and SASEGT. Here the CDR3 DNA reads TGTGCCAGCAGTGAAGCAGGGACGGTACTCTACGAGCAGTACTTC. As protein: CASSEAGTVLYEQYF.

For this clonotype: One end of the junction is discordant with germline, which a read error may explain. The chain combines TRBV12-3 or TRBV12-4 with TRBJ2-7; 8 nucleotides align to TRBD1. The CDR3 has 14 amino acids. The CDR3 sequence: CAGSQGAAAYEQYF. CDR3 nucleotides: TGTGCCGGCAGCCAGGGGGCGGCGGCCTACGAGCAGTACTTC.

The chain links TRBV20-1 to TRBJ1-4; 8 nucleotides line up with TRBD1. CDR1 DFQATT and CDR2 SNEGSKA come from the germline V gene (reference sequence). This CDR3 is 14 amino acids long. Germline trimming cut 4 bases from V and 3 bases from J; bases unmatched to any gene: 4. The CDR3 loop reads CSAKGQEPNEKLFF. The CDR3 DNA follows: TGCAGTGCTAAGGGACAGGAGCCTAATGAAAAACTGTTTTTT.

In this sample, this clonotype turned up a few times. The chain is built from TRBV12-3 or TRBV12-4 and TRBJ1-2; a possible D gene is TRBD1 (6 bases). The CDR3 is made up of 14 amino acids. Trimming stripped 5 bases from V and 8 bases from J, with 18 bases between. The CDR3 spells CASSVHRDGKGYTF. The CDR3 DNA reads TGTGCCAGCAGTGTACACAGGGATGGGAAGGGCTACACCTTC.

The chain carries TRBV20-1 and TRBJ2-1; D unclear. Trimming shortened V by 6 bases and J by 4 bases, and 4 bases separated the two germline ends. This CDR3 region has 10 residues. CDR1 is DFQATT and CDR2 is SNEGSKA in the germline V gene (reference sequence). The CDR3 DNA is TGCAGTGCCGGATACAATGAGCAGTTCTTC. This translates into CSAGYNEQFF.

The V call is TRBV6-6, the J call TRBJ2-1; possibly TRBD1 for D (7 bases). This CDR3 spans 13 amino acids. Trimming took 10 bases from V and 2 from J, leaving 12 bases between them. Germline V lookup: CDR1 MNHNY, CDR2 SVGAGI (reference sequence). CDR3: CATQGGAYNEQFF. The CDR3 DNA reads as TGTGCCACCCAGGGGGGTGCCTACAATGAGCAGTTCTTC.

The rearrangement uses TRBV4-1 and TRBJ1-1; no clear D gene. Germline-derived CDR1 and CDR2 are MGHRA and YSYEKL. The CDR3 extends over 14 amino acids. With 0 bases removed from V and 5 bases from J, the gap between germline ends came to 10 bases. The CDR3 DNA sequence: TGCGCCAGCAGCCAAGAATGGGATCAAACTGAAGCTTTCTTT. This translates into CASSQEWDQTEAFF.

This rearrangement joins TRBV6-2 or TRBV6-3 to TRBJ1-5; D unclear. Germline lookup yields CDR1 MNHEY and CDR2 SVGEGT. The CDR3 spans 16 residues. Trimming stripped 0 bases from V and 4 bases from J, with 13 bases between. CDR3 sequence reads: CASSYSGRLPNQPQHF. DNA for the CDR3: TGTGCCAGCAGTTACTCGGGTAGACTCCCGAATCAGCCCCAGCATTTT.

The sample holds many counts of this clonotype. The chain has TRBV29-1 and TRBJ2-3, with 10 positions matching TRBD2. The trim removed 3 bases at V and 4 bases at J, leaving 4 bases unmatched. This CDR3 comprises 14 residues. Per germline, CDR1 SQVTM and CDR2 ANQGSEA. The CDR3 DNA follows: TGCAGCGTTGAGACAGCGGGAGGGGCAGATACGCAGTATTTT. This codes for CSVETAGGADTQYF.